This T cell receptor beta chain was obtained from a study of identical twins. Findings of the study overall: Conclusions leaned on cross-sectional statistical analysis and did not track the same donors over time.

Only a few counts were recorded for this clonotype. Its cognate antigen is unknown. Template switching added a universal primer site; cDNA carried unique molecular identifiers. One entry per CDR3 protein, called by TCRdb with MiXCR from the 5' RACE reads. The sample comprises 200,000 to 250,000 distinct CDR3 sequences, 7.5% of which are singletons, and more than 1.5% rests with the top ten. J gave up 3 bases and V 6 bases, and 8 bases lay outside the gene matches. This CDR3 contains 15 residues. The data also belong to a second study, concerning yellow fever vaccine responses in identical twins.

This TCR derives from a woman younger than 30 in good health. V usage is TRBV12-3 or TRBV12-4 and J usage is TRBJ1-2; 9 bases fit TRBD1. Sequenced input: memory (CD45RO+) T cells sorted from blood. The CDR3 nucleotides are TGTGCCAGCAGGTATACAGGGGGCTTGGACTATGGCTACACCTTC. Its protein product is CASRYTGGLDYGYTF.